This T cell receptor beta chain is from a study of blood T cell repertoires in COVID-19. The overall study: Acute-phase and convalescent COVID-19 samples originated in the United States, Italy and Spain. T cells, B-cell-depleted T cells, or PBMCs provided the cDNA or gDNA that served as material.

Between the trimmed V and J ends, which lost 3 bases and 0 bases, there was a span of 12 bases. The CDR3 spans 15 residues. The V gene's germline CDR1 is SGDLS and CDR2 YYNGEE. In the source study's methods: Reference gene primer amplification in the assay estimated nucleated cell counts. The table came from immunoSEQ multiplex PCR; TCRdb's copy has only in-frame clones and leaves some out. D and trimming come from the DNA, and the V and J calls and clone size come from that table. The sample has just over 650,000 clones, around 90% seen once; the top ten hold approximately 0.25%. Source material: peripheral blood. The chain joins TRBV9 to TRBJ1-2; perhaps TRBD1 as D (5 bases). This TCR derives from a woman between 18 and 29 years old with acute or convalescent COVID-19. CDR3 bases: TGTGCCAGCAGCGCCCTCGGGGGTGCTAACTATGGCTACACCTTC. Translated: CASSALGGANYGYTF.